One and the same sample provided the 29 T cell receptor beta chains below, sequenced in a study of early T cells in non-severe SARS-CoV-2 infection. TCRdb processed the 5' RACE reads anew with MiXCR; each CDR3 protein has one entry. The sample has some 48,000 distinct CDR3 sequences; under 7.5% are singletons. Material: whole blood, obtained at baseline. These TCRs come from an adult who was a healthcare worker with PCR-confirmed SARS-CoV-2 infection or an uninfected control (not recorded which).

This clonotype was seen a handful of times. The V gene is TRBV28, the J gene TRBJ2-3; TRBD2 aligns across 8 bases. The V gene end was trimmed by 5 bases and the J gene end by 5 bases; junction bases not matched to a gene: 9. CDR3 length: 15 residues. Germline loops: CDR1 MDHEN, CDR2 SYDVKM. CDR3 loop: CASSLYPGRVDTQYF. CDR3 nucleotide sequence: TGTGCCAGCAGTCTTTACCCCGGGAGGGTAGATACGCAGTATTTT.

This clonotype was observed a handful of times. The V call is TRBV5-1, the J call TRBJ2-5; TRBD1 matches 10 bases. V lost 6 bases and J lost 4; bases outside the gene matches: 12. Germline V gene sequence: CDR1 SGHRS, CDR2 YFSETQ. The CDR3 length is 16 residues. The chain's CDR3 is CASTPATGGLVETQYF. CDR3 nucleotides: TGCGCCAGCACCCCCGCGACAGGGGGCTTGGTAGAGACCCAGTACTTC.

The CDR3 loop is CATQEGTGELFF. CDR3 bases: TGTGCCACCCAAGAGGGCACCGGGGAGCTGTTTTTT. The chain couples TRBV10-3 to TRBJ2-2, with a possible D match to TRBD2 (5 bases). Germline CDR1 is ENHRY and CDR2 is SYGVKD. The CDR3 covers 12 residues. Trimming stripped 10 bases from V and 4 bases from J, with 10 bases between.

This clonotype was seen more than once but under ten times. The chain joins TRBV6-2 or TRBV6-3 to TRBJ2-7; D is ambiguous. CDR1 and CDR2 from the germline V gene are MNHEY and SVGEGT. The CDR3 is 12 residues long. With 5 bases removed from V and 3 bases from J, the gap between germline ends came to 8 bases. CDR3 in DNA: TGTGCCAGCAGTCGAGATCACTACGAGCAGTACTTC. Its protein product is CASSRDHYEQYF.

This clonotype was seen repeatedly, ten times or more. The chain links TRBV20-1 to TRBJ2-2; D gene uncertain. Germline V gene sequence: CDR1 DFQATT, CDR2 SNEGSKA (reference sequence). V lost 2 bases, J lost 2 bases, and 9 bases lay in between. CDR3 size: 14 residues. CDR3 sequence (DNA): TGCAGTGCTAGAACCCCTGTAAACACCGGGGAGCTGTTTTTT. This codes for CSARTPVNTGELFF.

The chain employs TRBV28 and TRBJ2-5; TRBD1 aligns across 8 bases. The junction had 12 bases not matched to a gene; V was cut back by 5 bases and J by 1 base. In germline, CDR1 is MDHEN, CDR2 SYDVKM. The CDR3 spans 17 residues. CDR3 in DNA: TGTGCCAGCAGTCGTACCCCCGGGACAGGTCCCCAAGAGACCCAGTACTTC. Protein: CASSRTPGTGPQETQYF.

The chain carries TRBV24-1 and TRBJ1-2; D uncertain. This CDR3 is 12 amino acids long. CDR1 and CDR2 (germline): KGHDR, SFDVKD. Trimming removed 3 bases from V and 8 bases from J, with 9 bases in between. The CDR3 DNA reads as TGTGCCACCAGTGATGTACGAAGGGGCTACACCTTC. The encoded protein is CATSDVRRGYTF.

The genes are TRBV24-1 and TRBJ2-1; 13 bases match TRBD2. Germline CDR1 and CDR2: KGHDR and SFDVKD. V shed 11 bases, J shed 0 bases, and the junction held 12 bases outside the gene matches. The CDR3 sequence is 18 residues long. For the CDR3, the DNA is TGTGCCAACTCTACCGGGACTAGCGGGACGTTCTCCTACAATGAGCAGTTCTTC. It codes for CANSTGTSGTFSYNEQFF.

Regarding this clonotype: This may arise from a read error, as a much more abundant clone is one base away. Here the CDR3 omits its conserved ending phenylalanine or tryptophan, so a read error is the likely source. The DNA for the CDR3 is TGTGCCAGTAGCGGCAGGGGCTCTGGGGCCAACGTCCTGACTCTC. Translating it yields CASSGRGSGANVLTL. The J gene is TRBJ2-6, the V gene TRBV19; maybe TRBD1 (6 bases). Trimming pared 6 bases from V and 0 bases from J, leaving 9 bases between. Germline V CDR1 and CDR2: LNHDA, SQIVND (reference sequence). This CDR3 contains 15 residues.

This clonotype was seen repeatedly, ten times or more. CDR3 sequence (DNA): TGTGCCAGCAGTTACTCTCCGGCTTCCTACGAGCAGTACTTC. This codes for CASSYSPASYEQYF. This rearrangement joins TRBV6-5 to TRBJ2-7; the D is unclear. Trimming took 0 bases from V and 1 from J, leaving 7 bases between them. The germline V gene has CDR1 MNHEY and CDR2 SVGAGI. The CDR3 consists of 14 residues.

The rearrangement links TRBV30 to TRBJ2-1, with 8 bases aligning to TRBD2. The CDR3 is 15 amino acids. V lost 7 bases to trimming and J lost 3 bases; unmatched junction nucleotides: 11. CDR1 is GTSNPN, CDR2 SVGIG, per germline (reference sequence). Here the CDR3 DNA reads TGTGCCTACAGTCCGGGACTAGGGGTCTACAATGAGCAGTTCTTC. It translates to CAYSPGLGVYNEQFF.

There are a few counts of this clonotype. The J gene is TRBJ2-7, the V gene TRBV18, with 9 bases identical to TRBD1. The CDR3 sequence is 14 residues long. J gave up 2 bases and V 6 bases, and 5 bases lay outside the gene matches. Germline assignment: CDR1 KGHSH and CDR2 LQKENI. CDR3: CASSTGTGPYEQYF. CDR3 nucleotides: TGTGCCAGCTCCACCGGGACAGGGCCCTACGAGCAGTACTTC.

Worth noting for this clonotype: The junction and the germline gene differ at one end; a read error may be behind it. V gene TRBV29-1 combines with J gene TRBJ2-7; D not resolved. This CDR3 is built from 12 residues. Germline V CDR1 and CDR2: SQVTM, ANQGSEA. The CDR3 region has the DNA TGCTGCGTTTTGACGATGTCCTACGAGCAGTACTTC. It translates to CCVLTMSYEQYF.

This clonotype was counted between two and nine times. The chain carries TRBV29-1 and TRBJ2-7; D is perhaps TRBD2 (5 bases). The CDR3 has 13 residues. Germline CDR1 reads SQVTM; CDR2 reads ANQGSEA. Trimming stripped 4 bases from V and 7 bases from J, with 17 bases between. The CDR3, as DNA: TGCAGCGTTGGACCCGCGGGTTCTGGTGAGCAGTACTTC. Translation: CSVGPAGSGEQYF.

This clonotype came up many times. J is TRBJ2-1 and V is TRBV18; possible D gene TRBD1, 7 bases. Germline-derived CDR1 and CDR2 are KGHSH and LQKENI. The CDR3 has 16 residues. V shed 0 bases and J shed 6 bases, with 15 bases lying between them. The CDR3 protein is CASSPPKGGGTNEQFF. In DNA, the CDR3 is TGTGCCAGCTCACCACCGAAAGGGGGCGGGACCAATGAGCAGTTCTTC.

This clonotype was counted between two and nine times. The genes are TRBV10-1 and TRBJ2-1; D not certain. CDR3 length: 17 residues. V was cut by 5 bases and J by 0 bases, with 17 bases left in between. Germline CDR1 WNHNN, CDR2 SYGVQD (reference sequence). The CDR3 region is CASSNSRGRFSYNEQFF. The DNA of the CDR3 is TGCGCCAGCAGTAACTCACGCGGCCGGTTCTCCTACAATGAGCAGTTCTTC.

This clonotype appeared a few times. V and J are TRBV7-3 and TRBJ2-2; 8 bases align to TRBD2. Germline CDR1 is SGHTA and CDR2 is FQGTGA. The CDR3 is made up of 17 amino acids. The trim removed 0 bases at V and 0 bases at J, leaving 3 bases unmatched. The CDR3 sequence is CASSLTGGRTNTGELFF. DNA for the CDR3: TGTGCCAGCAGCTTAACAGGCGGGAGGACGAACACCGGGGAGCTGTTTTTT.

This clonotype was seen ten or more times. CDR3 residues: CASSEAGKTTNEKLFF. The CDR3 nucleotides are TGTGCCAGCAGTGAGGCCGGGAAAACAACTAATGAAAAACTGTTTTTT. The chain couples TRBV6-1 to TRBJ1-4; D not certain. The CDR3 sequence is 16 residues long. Germline lookup yields CDR1 MNHNS and CDR2 SASEGT. Trimming took off 3 bases at V and 0 bases at J, with 11 bases between the two ends.

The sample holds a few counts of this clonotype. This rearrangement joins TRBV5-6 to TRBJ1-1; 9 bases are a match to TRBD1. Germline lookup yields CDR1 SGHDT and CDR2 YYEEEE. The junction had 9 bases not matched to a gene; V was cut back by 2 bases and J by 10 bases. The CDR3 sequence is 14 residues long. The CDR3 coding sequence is TGTGCCAGCAGCTTAAACAGGGGGCTGCTTGGAGCTTTCTTT. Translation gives CASSLNRGLLGAFF.

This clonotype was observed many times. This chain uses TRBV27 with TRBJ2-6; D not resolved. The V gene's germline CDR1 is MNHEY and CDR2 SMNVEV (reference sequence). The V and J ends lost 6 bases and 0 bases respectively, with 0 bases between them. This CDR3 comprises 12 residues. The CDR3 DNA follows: TGTGCCAGCAGCTCTGGGGCCAACGTCCTGACTTTC. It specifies CASSSGANVLTF. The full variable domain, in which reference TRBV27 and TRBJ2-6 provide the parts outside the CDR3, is EAQVTQNPRYLITVTGKKLTVTCSQNMNHEYMSWYRQDPGLGLRQIYYSMNVEVTDKGDVPEGYKVSRKEKRNFPLILESPSPNQTSLYFCASSSGANVLTFGAGSRLTVL.

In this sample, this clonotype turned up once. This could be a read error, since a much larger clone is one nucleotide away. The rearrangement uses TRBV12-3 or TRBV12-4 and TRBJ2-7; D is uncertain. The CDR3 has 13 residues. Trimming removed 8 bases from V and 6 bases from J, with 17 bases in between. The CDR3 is CASLRRILLEQYF. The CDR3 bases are TGTGCCAGCCTCCGGCGGATCCTCCTCGAGCAGTACTTC.

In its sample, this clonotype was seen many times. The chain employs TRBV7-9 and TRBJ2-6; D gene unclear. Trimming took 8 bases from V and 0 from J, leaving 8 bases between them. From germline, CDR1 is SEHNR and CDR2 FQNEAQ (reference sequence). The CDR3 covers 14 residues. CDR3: CASPSPSGANVLTF. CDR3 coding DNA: TGTGCCAGCCCCTCCCCCTCTGGGGCCAACGTCCTGACTTTC.

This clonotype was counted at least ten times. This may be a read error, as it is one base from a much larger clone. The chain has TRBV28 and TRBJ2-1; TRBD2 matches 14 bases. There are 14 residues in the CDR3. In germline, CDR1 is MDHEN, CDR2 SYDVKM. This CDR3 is CVSSSGLAGDQQFF. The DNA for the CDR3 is TGTGTCAGCAGCTCGGGACTAGCGGGAGATCAGCAGTTCTTC.

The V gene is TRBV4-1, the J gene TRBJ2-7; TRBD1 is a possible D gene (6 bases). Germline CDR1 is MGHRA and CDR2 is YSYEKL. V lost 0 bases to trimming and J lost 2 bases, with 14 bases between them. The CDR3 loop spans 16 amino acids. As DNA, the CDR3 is TGCGCCAGCAGCCAAGAGTACACAGGGCTTCCCTACGAGCAGTACTTC. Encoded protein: CASSQEYTGLPYEQYF.

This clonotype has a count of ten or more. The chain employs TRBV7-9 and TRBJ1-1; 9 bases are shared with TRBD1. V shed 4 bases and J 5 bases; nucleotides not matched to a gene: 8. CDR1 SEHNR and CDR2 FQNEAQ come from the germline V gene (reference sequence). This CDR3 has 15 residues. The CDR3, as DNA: TGTGCCAGCAGCTCTCCGGACAGGGGTCGGACTGAAGCTTTCTTT. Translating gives CASSSPDRGRTEAFF.

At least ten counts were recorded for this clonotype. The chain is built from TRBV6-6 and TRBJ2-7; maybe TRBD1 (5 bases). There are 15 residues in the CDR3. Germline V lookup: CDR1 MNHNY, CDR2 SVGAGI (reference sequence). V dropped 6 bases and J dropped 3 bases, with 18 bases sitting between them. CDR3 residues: CASSHKRGNRYEQYF. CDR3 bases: TGTGCCAGCAGCCACAAAAGGGGTAATCGCTACGAGCAGTACTTC.

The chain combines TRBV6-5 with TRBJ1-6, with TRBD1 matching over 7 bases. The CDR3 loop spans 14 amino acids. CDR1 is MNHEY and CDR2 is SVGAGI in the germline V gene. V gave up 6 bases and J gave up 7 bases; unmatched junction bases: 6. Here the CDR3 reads CASRRTGSNSPLHF. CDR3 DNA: TGTGCCAGCAGGCGGACAGGTTCCAATTCACCCCTCCACTTT.

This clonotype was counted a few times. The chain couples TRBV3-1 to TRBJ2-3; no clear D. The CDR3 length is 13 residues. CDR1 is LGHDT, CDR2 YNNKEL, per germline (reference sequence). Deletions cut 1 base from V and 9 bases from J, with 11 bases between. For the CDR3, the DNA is TGTGCCAGCAGCCAAGGACACCCCGGAACGCAGTATTTT. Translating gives CASSQGHPGTQYF.

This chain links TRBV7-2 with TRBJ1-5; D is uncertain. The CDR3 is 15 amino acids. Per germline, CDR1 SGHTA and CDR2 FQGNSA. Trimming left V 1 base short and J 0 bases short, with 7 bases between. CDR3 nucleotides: TGTGCCAGCAGCTTAGGACGGTCTAGCAATCAGCCCCAGCATTTT. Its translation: CASSLGRSSNQPQHF.